This T cell receptor (beta chain) was identified during a study of blood T cell repertoires in COVID-19. CDR1 is SQVTM, CDR2 ANQGSEA, per germline. Unmatched junction bases numbered 7, after V lost 4 bases and J lost 0 bases. The CDR3 is 16 amino acids. This clone was detected only a few times. The repertoire was sequenced with immunoSEQ multiplex PCR; TCRdb's copy has only in-frame clones and lacks some. The sample gives 150,000 or so clones, around 85% of which show up once; approximately 8% is in the top ten. The rearrangement uses TRBV29-1 and TRBJ2-1; 9 bases map to TRBD2. The sequence was obtained from a man between 60 and 70 years old with acute or convalescent COVID-19. The sequenced sample consisted of peripheral blood. In DNA form, the CDR3 reads TGCAGCGTTGCCACTAGCGGGCTGAGCTCCTACAATGAGCAGTTCTTC. It translates to CSVATSGLSSYNEQFF.